This passage covers 12 T cell receptor beta chains from one sample sequenced in a study of TIL therapy for anti-PD-1-resistant metastatic lung cancer. Stated time point: pre-treatment sample, taken before nivolumab and TIL therapy. This was the immunoSEQ v3 assay. Sequencing was performed with immunoSEQ multiplex PCR; in TCRdb, only in-frame clones are kept and a portion is missing. This table has 50,000 or so clones, 65% to 80% appearing once. The starting material was blood, obtained at baseline. The receptors were gathered from a woman between 30 and 79 years old with non-small cell lung cancer.

This clone was recorded only once. The V and J genes are TRBV28 and TRBJ2-5, with 7 bases aligning to TRBD1. Germline V gene data show CDR1 as MDHEN and CDR2 as SYDVKM. J was trimmed by 4 bases and V by 10 bases; bases with no gene match: 6. This CDR3 spans 12 amino acids. CDR3 sequence reads: CATQAGGETQYF. CDR3 nucleotide sequence: TGTGCCACCCAAGCAGGGGGAGAGACCCAGTACTTC.

The rearrangement links TRBV5-1 to TRBJ2-7, with 7 bases matching TRBD1. Germline V lookup: CDR1 SGHRS, CDR2 YFSETQ. The CDR3 extends over 14 amino acids. After removal of 3 bases from V and 3 bases from J, the junction contained 6 bases not matched to a gene. The CDR3 DNA is TGCGCCAGCAGCTGGGGTGGGACAGACTACGAGCAGTACTTC. Protein product: CASSWGGTDYEQYF.

The chain uses TRBV5-1 and TRBJ2-5; D possibly corresponds to TRBD1 (6 bases). This CDR3 contains 16 residues. With 1 base removed from V and 3 bases from J, the gap between germline ends came to 16 bases. Germline lookup yields CDR1 SGHRS and CDR2 YFSETQ. CDR3 bases: TGCGCCAGCAGCTTGTTTACATCGACAGGAAAAGAGACCCAGTACTTC. Its protein is CASSLFTSTGKETQYF. The variable domain in full, completed from reference TRBV5-1 and TRBJ2-5, reads KAGVTQTPRYLIKTRGQQVTLSCSPISGHRSVSWYQQTPGQGLQFLFEYFSETQRNKGNFPGRFSGRQFSNSRSEMNVSTLELGDSALYLCASSLFTSTGKETQYFGPGTRLLVL.

This clone showed up just once. The chain recombines TRBV5-6 with TRBJ1-2; 7 bases are shared with TRBD1. The CDR3 spans 13 residues. Germline V lookup: CDR1 SGHDT, CDR2 YYEEEE. V dropped 4 bases and J dropped 6; count of bases not matched to a gene: 6. CDR3 amino acids: CASSPTGVDGYTF. In nucleotides, the CDR3 is TGTGCCAGCAGCCCAACAGGGGTAGATGGCTACACCTTC.

The chain recombines TRBV13 with TRBJ1-1; no firm D call. The V end lost 5 bases, the J end lost 0 bases, and 10 bases lay between the germline ends. Germline V gene lookup returns CDR1 PRHDT and CDR2 FYEKMQ (reference sequence). The CDR3 sequence is 14 residues long. The CDR3 nucleotides read TGTGCCAGCAGCCCACGGGCCCTGAACACTGAAGCTTTCTTT. Residues: CASSPRALNTEAFF.

This rearrangement joins TRBV7-2 to TRBJ2-2, with D possibly TRBD1 on 6 matching bases. V shed 3 bases and J shed 3 bases, with 23 bases lying between them. Germline V gene sequence: CDR1 SGHTA, CDR2 FQGNSA. This CDR3 is 19 amino acids long. The CDR3 sequence is CASSLRGGDKGGYTGELFF. CDR3 coding DNA: TGTGCCAGCAGCTTGCGAGGGGGTGATAAAGGGGGATACACCGGGGAGCTGTTTTTT.

The chain combines TRBV19 with TRBJ2-7, with TRBD1 matching 10 bases. The V gene's germline CDR1 is LNHDA and CDR2 SQIVND (reference sequence). Trimming removed 3 bases from V and 3 bases from J; junction bases left unmatched: 5. The CDR3 is 15 amino acids. This chain's CDR3 is CASSISTGGVYEQYF. For the CDR3, the DNA is TGTGCCAGTAGTATTTCGACAGGGGGCGTCTACGAGCAGTACTTC. Based on the CDR3 plus reference TRBV19 and TRBJ2-7, the full variable domain is DGGITQSPKYLFRKEGQNVTLSCEQNLNHDAMYWYRQDPGQGLRLIYYSQIVNDFQKGDIAEGYSVSREKKESFPLTVTSAQKNPTAFYLCASSISTGGVYEQYFGPGTRLTVT.

The J gene is TRBJ1-3, the V gene TRBV9, with TRBD1 as a possible D gene (5 bases). Germline V gene sequence: CDR1 SGDLS, CDR2 YYNGEE. This CDR3 region has 20 residues. Trimming removed 6 bases at V and 0 bases at J, with 28 bases between. The CDR3 region is CASIFVGSGRSRSSGNTIYF. CDR3 DNA: TGTGCCAGCATCTTTGTAGGATCGGGACGATCACGAAGCTCTGGAAACACCATATATTTT.

This chain connects TRBV7-9 to TRBJ2-7; the match to TRBD2 covers 12 bases. The CDR3 length is 17 residues. Germline V gene data show CDR1 as SEHNR and CDR2 as FQNEAQ (reference sequence). V gave up 4 bases and J gave up 0 bases; unmatched junction bases: 7. The CDR3 spells CASSYFWTSGVSYEQYF. DNA for the CDR3: TGTGCCAGCAGCTATTTCTGGACTAGCGGGGTCTCCTACGAGCAGTACTTC. Together with reference TRBV7-9 and TRBJ2-7, the CDR3 gives the full variable domain: DTGVSQNPRHKITKRGQNVTFRCDPISEHNRLYWYRQTLGQGPEFLTYFQNEAQLEKSRLLSDRFSAERPKGSFSTLEIQRTEQGDSAMYLCASSYFWTSGVSYEQYFGPGTRLTVT.

This sequence joins TRBV19 and TRBJ1-5, with D perhaps matching TRBD1 (5 bases). CDR3 length: 17 residues. Trimming shortened V by 5 bases and J by 3 bases, and 20 bases separated the two germline ends. CDR1 LNHDA and CDR2 SQIVND come from the germline V gene (reference sequence). This CDR3 is CASSPGRIYRLNQPQHF. The CDR3 DNA reads as TGTGCCAGTAGTCCGGGACGGATTTACCGTCTCAATCAGCCCCAGCATTTT.

V and J are TRBV9 and TRBJ2-3; 11 nucleotides align to TRBD2. J lost 3 bases, V lost 1 base, and 4 bases had no gene match. Germline values: CDR1 SGDLS, CDR2 YYNGEE. This CDR3 spans 16 amino acids. CDR3 sequence (DNA): TGTGCCAGCAGCGTATCCCCTAGCGGGAGGACAGATACGCAGTATTTT. It is translated as CASSVSPSGRTDTQYF.

This rearrangement joins TRBV30 to TRBJ1-5; D possibly corresponds to TRBD1 (5 bases). The V end was cut by 0 bases, the J end by 8 bases, with 11 bases between. In germline, CDR1 is GTSNPN, CDR2 SVGIG (reference sequence). The CDR3 runs 13 residues. CDR3 sequence (DNA): TGTGCCTGGAGTGTCCCAGGGATGGAGCCCCAGCATTTT. It yields the protein CAWSVPGMEPQHF.